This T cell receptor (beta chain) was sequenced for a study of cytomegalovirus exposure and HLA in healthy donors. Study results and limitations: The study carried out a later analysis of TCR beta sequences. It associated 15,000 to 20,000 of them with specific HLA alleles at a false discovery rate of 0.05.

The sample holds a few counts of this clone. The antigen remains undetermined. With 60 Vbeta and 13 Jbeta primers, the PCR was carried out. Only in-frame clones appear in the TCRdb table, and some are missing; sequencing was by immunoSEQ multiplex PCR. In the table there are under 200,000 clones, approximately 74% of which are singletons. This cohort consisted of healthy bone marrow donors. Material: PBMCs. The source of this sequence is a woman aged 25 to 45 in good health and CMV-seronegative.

CDR3 in DNA: TGCGCCAGCAACCAAGGGACAGGGGACTTCTACGAGCAGTACTTC. Translated, it gives CASNQGTGDFYEQYF. The chain couples TRBV5-1 to TRBJ2-7, with 10 bases fitting TRBD1. With V trimmed by 6 bases and J by 3 bases, 9 bases remained unmatched. This CDR3 has 15 residues. CDR1 is SGHRS, CDR2 YFSETQ, per germline.